Following are 27 T cell receptor beta chains from one sample sequenced in a study of cytomegalovirus exposure and HLA in healthy donors. Method: immunoSEQ multiplex PCR; TCRdb's copy keeps in-frame clones and lacks some. The data show tens of thousands of clones, approximately 94% seen once. The sample comprised PBMCs. These receptor sequences come from a man aged 18 to 30 in good health and CMV-seropositive.

The chain employs TRBV11-3 and TRBJ2-1; 14 positions agree with TRBD2. Germline CDR1 reads SGHNT; CDR2 reads YENEEA. With V trimmed by 4 bases and J by 1 base, 6 bases remained unmatched. The CDR3 loop spans 18 amino acids. The CDR3 sequence is CASSSGTSGSRSYNEQFF. Written as DNA, the CDR3 is TGTGCCAGCAGCTCGGGGACTAGCGGGAGTAGGTCCTACAATGAGCAGTTCTTC.

The gene calls are TRBV9 and TRBJ2-5; D may be TRBD1 (5 bases). The CDR3 is 14 amino acids. The V end lost 0 bases, the J end lost 5 bases, and 11 bases lay between the germline ends. Germline CDR1 and CDR2: SGDLS and YYNGEE. CDR3 bases: TGTGCCAGCAGCGTAGATCCAGGGCGGGAGACCCAGTACTTC. Its translation: CASSVDPGRETQYF.

V gene TRBV5-1 combines with J gene TRBJ2-1, with a weak D call TRBD2 (5 bases). V shed 2 bases and J shed 10 bases, with 13 bases lying between them. Germline lookup yields CDR1 SGHRS and CDR2 YFSETQ. CDR3 length: 13 residues. CDR3 region: CASSLTGSGEQFF. The CDR3 nucleotides read TGCGCCAGCAGCTTAACGGGGTCCGGGGAGCAGTTCTTC.

This sequence joins TRBV5-1 and TRBJ2-5; 7 bases fit TRBD1. Germline CDR1 is SGHRS and CDR2 is YFSETQ. This CDR3 has 15 residues. V was clipped by 7 bases and J by 5 bases; unmatched bases: 14. The CDR3 here is CASRSVRGHGETQYF. The CDR3 nucleotides are TGCGCCAGCCGCTCGGTGAGGGGGCATGGGGAGACCCAGTACTTC. Filled out from reference TRBV5-1 and TRBJ2-5, the complete variable domain reads KAGVTQTPRYLIKTRGQQVTLSCSPISGHRSVSWYQQTPGQGLQFLFEYFSETQRNKGNFPGRFSGRQFSNSRSEMNVSTLELGDSALYLCASRSVRGHGETQYFGPGTRLLVL.

This chain connects TRBV2 to TRBJ2-7, with TRBD2 matching 7 bases. Germline CDR1 SNHLY, CDR2 FYNNEI. Trimming removed 5 bases from V and 5 bases from J; junction bases left unmatched: 9. The CDR3 covers 14 residues. In nucleotides, the CDR3 is TGTGCCAGCAGTAACAACTTCGCGGGGGACGAGCAGTACTTC. Protein sequence: CASSNNFAGDEQYF.

The chain carries TRBV19 and TRBJ1-4; D might be TRBD1 (6 bases). The CDR3 sequence is 16 residues long. Trimming removed 7 bases from V and 0 bases from J, with 15 bases in between. Germline V lookup: CDR1 LNHDA, CDR2 SQIVND (reference sequence). The CDR3 spells CASIPTGQATNEKLFF. The CDR3 nucleotides read TGTGCCAGTATCCCGACAGGACAAGCAACTAATGAAAAACTGTTTTTT.

V and J are TRBV7-3 and TRBJ2-1; 10 positions agree with TRBD2. CDR1 and CDR2 (germline): SGHTA, FQGTGA. This CDR3 spans 14 amino acids. V was pared by 5 bases and J by 6 bases, with 4 bases of the junction left unmatched. In DNA form, the CDR3 reads TGTGCCAGCAGCACTAGCGGGATGAGCAATGAGCAGTTCTTC. Translating it yields CASSTSGMSNEQFF.

This chain links TRBV7-2 with TRBJ2-1; 12 nucleotides line up with TRBD2. Trimming took 4 bases from V and 10 from J; bases not matched to a gene: 8. This CDR3 has 15 residues. Looked up from germline, CDR1 is SGHTA and CDR2 is FQGNSA. The CDR3 DNA reads TGTGCCAGCAGCTCGCGGACTAGCGGGATCGGGGAGCAGTTCTTC. It specifies CASSSRTSGIGEQFF.

The chain combines TRBV5-4 with TRBJ1-2; TRBD1 is a possible D gene (6 bases). V was clipped by 4 bases and J by 6 bases, with 13 bases between them. Germline-derived CDR1 and CDR2 are SGHNT and YYREEE (reference sequence). The CDR3 sequence is 13 residues long. This chain's CDR3 is CASSPQGIDGYTF. CDR3 coding DNA: TGTGCCAGCAGCCCGCAGGGGATCGATGGCTACACCTTC.

V is TRBV4-1 and J is TRBJ2-3, with 8 bases fitting TRBD2. The V gene end was trimmed by 0 bases and the J gene end by 5 bases; junction bases not matched to a gene: 4. Germline-derived CDR1 and CDR2 are MGHRA and YSYEKL. The CDR3 is 15 amino acids. Here the CDR3 DNA reads TGCGCCAGCAGCCAAGACGTTGCGGGAGGAGATACGCAGTATTTT. As protein: CASSQDVAGGDTQYF.

This rearrangement joins TRBV7-8 to TRBJ1-5, with D possibly being TRBD1 (6 bases). V was trimmed by 5 bases and J by 0 bases, leaving 14 bases between them. The CDR3 has 16 amino acids. The V gene's germline CDR1 is SGHVS and CDR2 FQNEAQ. The CDR3 region is CASSARTDASNQPQHF. The CDR3 DNA reads TGTGCCAGCAGCGCTAGGACAGACGCTAGCAATCAGCCCCAGCATTTT.

The chain is built from TRBV2 and TRBJ2-2, with 10 bases fitting TRBD2. CDR3 length: 15 amino acids. Germline V lookup: CDR1 SNHLY, CDR2 FYNNEI. V lost 5 bases to trimming and J lost 5 bases; unmatched junction nucleotides: 5. CDR3 in amino acids: CASSFTSGVTGELFF. Written as DNA, the CDR3 is TGTGCCAGCAGTTTCACTAGCGGGGTTACCGGGGAGCTGTTTTTT.

The genes are TRBV5-8 and TRBJ2-7; weak D call: TRBD2 (5 bases). Germline CDR1 and CDR2: SGHTS and YDEGEE. V gave up 3 bases and J gave up 4 bases, with 26 bases separating them. The CDR3 runs 18 residues. For the CDR3, the DNA is TGTGCCAGCAGCTCCCACCGGGGAAGGAGACCCCTTGTTTACGAGCAGTACTTC. Translated, it gives CASSSHRGRRPLVYEQYF.

The chain joins TRBV11-2 to TRBJ2-2, with D tentatively TRBD2 (5 bases). CDR3 size: 15 residues. Germline CDR1 is SGHAT and CDR2 is FQNNGV. The V and J ends lost 2 bases and 0 bases respectively, with 7 bases between them. As DNA, the CDR3 is TGTGCCAGCAGCTTAAACGGGGCGAACACCGGGGAGCTGTTTTTT. Protein sequence: CASSLNGANTGELFF.

This chain links TRBV5-1 with TRBJ2-5, with unresolved D. Trimming removed 1 base from V and 4 bases from J, with 8 bases in between. This CDR3 spans 13 amino acids. Germline assignment: CDR1 SGHRS and CDR2 YFSETQ. Here the CDR3 reads CASSLMLRETQYF. CDR3 nucleotide sequence: TGCGCCAGCAGCTTGATGTTGCGAGAGACCCAGTACTTC.

The chain carries TRBV10-1 and TRBJ2-7, with D perhaps matching TRBD2 (6 bases). The CDR3 runs 13 residues. Trimming removed 2 bases at V and 3 bases at J, with 8 bases between. The germline V gene encodes CDR1 WNHNN and CDR2 SYGVQD (reference sequence). This CDR3 is CASSEGGFYEQYF. Here the CDR3 DNA reads TGCGCCAGCAGTGAGGGGGGGTTCTACGAGCAGTACTTC.

The chain couples TRBV5-1 to TRBJ2-6; the D gene is possibly TRBD2 (7 bases). The CDR3 totals 21 residues. The V gene's germline CDR1 is SGHRS and CDR2 YFSETQ. Trimming left V 4 bases short and J 0 bases short, with 26 bases between. CDR3 residues: CASSVRGNDLAASSGANVLTF. For the CDR3, the DNA is TGCGCCAGCAGCGTCAGGGGCAACGACCTAGCGGCGAGCTCTGGGGCCAACGTCCTGACTTTC. The full variable domain, in which reference TRBV5-1 and TRBJ2-6 provide the parts outside the CDR3, is KAGVTQTPRYLIKTRGQQVTLSCSPISGHRSVSWYQQTPGQGLQFLFEYFSETQRNKGNFPGRFSGRQFSNSRSEMNVSTLELGDSALYLCASSVRGNDLAASSGANVLTFGAGSRLTVL.

The CDR3 coding sequence is TGTGCCAGTAGTCCCCGACAGAACACTGAAGCTTTCTTT. Translating gives CASSPRQNTEAFF. The chain uses TRBV19 and TRBJ1-1; no definite D call. This CDR3 has 13 amino acids. With 5 bases removed from V and 1 base from J, the gap between germline ends came to 8 bases. Germline CDR1 is LNHDA and CDR2 is SQIVND (reference sequence).

The V gene is TRBV18, the J gene TRBJ2-2; 7 nucleotides agree with TRBD1. Germline CDR1 and CDR2: KGHSH and LQKENI. Trimming removed 2 bases from V and 7 bases from J; junction bases left unmatched: 13. This CDR3 contains 17 residues. The CDR3 sequence: CASSPGQASKGSGELFF. As DNA, the CDR3 is TGTGCCAGCTCACCAGGACAGGCTTCGAAGGGTAGCGGGGAGCTGTTTTTT.

This clone is a singleton in its sample. The CDR3 loop is CASKTNSNTGELFF. CDR3 coding DNA: TGTGCCAGCAAAACCAACTCGAACACCGGGGAGCTGTTTTTT. This chain links TRBV27 with TRBJ2-2, with D hard to call. This CDR3 region has 14 residues. With 7 bases removed from V and 0 bases from J, the gap between germline ends came to 9 bases. Germline values: CDR1 MNHEY, CDR2 SMNVEV (reference sequence).

V and J are TRBV6-1 and TRBJ2-3; 9 bases align to TRBD1. The CDR3 spans 15 residues. Looked up from germline, CDR1 is MNHNS and CDR2 is SASEGT. The ends lost 6 bases at V and 3 bases at J; junction bases unmatched: 7. CDR3 DNA sequence: TGTGCCAGCAGGGACGACAGGGGGAGGACAGATACGCAGTATTTT. It codes for CASRDDRGRTDTQYF.

The genes are TRBV5-1 and TRBJ2-3, with D maybe TRBD1 (7 bases). Trimming took off 6 bases at V and 5 bases at J, with 19 bases between the two ends. In germline, CDR1 is SGHRS, CDR2 YFSETQ. This CDR3 has 15 amino acids. The CDR3 DNA reads as TGCGCCAGCAAACTTCTAGCGCAGGGGGAAGATACGCAGTATTTT. Translated, it gives CASKLLAQGEDTQYF.

The rearrangement uses TRBV10-3 and TRBJ2-3; D unresolved. The V end was cut by 4 bases, the J end by 1 base, with 6 bases between. The CDR3 length is 13 residues. Per germline, CDR1 ENHRY and CDR2 SYGVKD. CDR3 region: CAISAQGTDTQYF. For the CDR3, the DNA is TGTGCCATCAGTGCCCAGGGCACAGATACGCAGTATTTT.

The chain is built from TRBV5-1 and TRBJ2-2; 9 bases are a match to TRBD1. The CDR3 is made up of 15 amino acids. Germline V gives CDR1 SGHRS, CDR2 YFSETQ. V lost 5 bases, J lost 7 bases, and 9 bases stayed unmatched. The CDR3 region is CASRLTGGEVGELFF. The CDR3 DNA follows: TGCGCCAGCAGATTAACAGGGGGCGAAGTCGGGGAGCTGTTTTTT.

The CDR3 DNA reads TGTGCCAGCAGCTTCGGGGGGACGCAAGAGACCCAGTACTTC. This codes for CASSFGGTQETQYF. The V gene is TRBV7-2, the J gene TRBJ2-5; 7 nucleotides align to TRBD2. Germline V gene lookup returns CDR1 SGHTA and CDR2 FQGNSA. The J segment lost 2 bases and the V segment lost 3 bases, leaving 3 bases of the junction unmatched. The CDR3 has 14 residues.

The chain joins TRBV7-9 to TRBJ1-5; TRBD1 might be the D (6 bases). The length of the CDR3 is 15 residues. Trimming shortened V by 3 bases and J by 3 bases, and 12 bases separated the two germline ends. CDR1 is SEHNR and CDR2 is FQNEAQ in the germline V gene (reference sequence). The CDR3 reads CASSLGGGPNQPQHF. In nucleotides, the CDR3 is TGTGCCAGCAGCTTGGGCGGGGGCCCCAATCAGCCCCAGCATTTT.

This sequence joins TRBV5-4 and TRBJ2-1; the match to TRBD2 covers 10 bases. CDR1 and CDR2 from the germline V gene are SGHNT and YYREEE (reference sequence). Unmatched junction bases numbered 10, after V lost 9 bases and J lost 10 bases. The CDR3 is made up of 13 amino acids. This chain's CDR3 is CATGLAGAWEQFF. DNA for the CDR3: TGTGCCACCGGGCTAGCGGGAGCGTGGGAGCAGTTCTTC.